This T cell receptor (beta chain) was identified in a study of OX40 agonist ivuxolimab in advanced cancers. Study-level information: Ivuxolimab, an antibody that agonizes OX40 (CD134), was administered to the patients. Ivuxolimab was administered intravenously to patients at 0.01 to 10 mg/kg every 2 weeks. Among those enrolled, mean age was around 55 years (range about 23 to 90) and 75% to 90% were male.

The protocol was immunoSEQ multiplex PCR, while the TCRdb copy is restricted to in-frame clones and leaves out a portion. The data hold about 79,000 clones, with 94% observed a single time. A single count supports this clone. The antigen is unknown. Points from the study as a whole: Expanded clones belonging to CD8+ T cells outnumbered, on average, those of CD4+.

Germline assignment: CDR1 MNHEY and CDR2 SMNVEV (reference sequence). V lost 7 bases and J lost 3, with 13 bases in between. CDR3 length: 13 residues. This receptor was obtained from an adult with an advanced solid tumor such as melanoma, head and neck, liver or kidney cancer. Sequenced material: CD4+ or CD8+ T cells sorted from blood, taken in a trial of the OX40 agonist ivuxolimab. The chain uses TRBV27 and TRBJ2-7; no definite D call. The CDR3 nucleotides read TGTGCCAGCACTCCCAGGCTCAACTACGAGCAGTACTTC. Its protein product is CASTPRLNYEQYF.